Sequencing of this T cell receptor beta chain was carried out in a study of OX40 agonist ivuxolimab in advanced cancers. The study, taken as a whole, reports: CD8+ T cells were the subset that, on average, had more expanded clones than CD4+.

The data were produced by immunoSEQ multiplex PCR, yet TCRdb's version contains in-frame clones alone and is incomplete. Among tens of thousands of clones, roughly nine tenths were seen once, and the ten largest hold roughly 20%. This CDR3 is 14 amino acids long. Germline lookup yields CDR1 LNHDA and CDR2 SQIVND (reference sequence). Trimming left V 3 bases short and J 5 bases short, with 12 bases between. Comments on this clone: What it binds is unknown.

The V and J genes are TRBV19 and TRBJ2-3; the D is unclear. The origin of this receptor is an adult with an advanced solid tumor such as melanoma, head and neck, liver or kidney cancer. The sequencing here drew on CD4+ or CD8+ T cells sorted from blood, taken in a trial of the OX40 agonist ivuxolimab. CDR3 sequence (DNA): TGTGCCAGTAGTATGGTAGCCTCCGAAGATACGCAGTATTTT. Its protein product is CASSMVASEDTQYF.